This passage covers 14 T cell receptor beta chains from one sample sequenced in a study of cytomegalovirus exposure and HLA in healthy donors. PCR used 60 Vbeta primers and 13 Jbeta primers. Clones were sequenced by immunoSEQ multiplex PCR, and TCRdb holds only the in-frame ones, with some missing. In the table there are some 96,000 clones, 64% of which are singletons. The sample comprised PBMCs. The origin of the receptors is a man aged 60-69 years in good health and CMV-seronegative.

The chain joins TRBV27 to TRBJ2-7; D might be TRBD1 (5 bases). V lost 3 bases and J 5 bases, leaving 11 bases between the germline ends. From germline, CDR1 is MNHEY and CDR2 SMNVEV (reference sequence). This CDR3 has 13 residues. The CDR3 DNA is TGTGCCAGCAGTTTTGCAGGGTGGGACGAGCAGTACTTC. Translating it yields CASSFAGWDEQYF.

V is TRBV21-1 and J is TRBJ2-7; TRBD2 reflects the table's D call only, with no check against the DNA. TRBV21-1 is marked as a pseudogene. CDR3 length: 15 amino acids. DNA of the CDR3: TGTGCCAGCAGCAAACAGCGGGGGGACTCCTACGAGCAGTACTTC. Its translation: CASSKQRGDSYEQYF.

This clone was seen only once. This sequence joins TRBV28 and TRBJ2-1; TRBD2 matches 10 bases. Per germline, CDR1 MDHEN and CDR2 SYDVKM. This CDR3 has 15 residues. The V gene end was trimmed by 2 bases and the J gene end by 15 bases; junction bases not matched to a gene: 13. For the CDR3, the DNA is TGTGCCAGCAGTTTAATAGGAGCGGGGGGGCCTTTTGCGTTCTTC. It codes for CASSLIGAGGPFAFF.

In nucleotides, the CDR3 is TGTGCCAGCAGCTTAGACATGTATAACACTGAAGCTTTCTTT. Protein: CASSLDMYNTEAFF. The J gene is TRBJ1-1, the V gene TRBV7-9, with unresolved D. Germline V CDR1 and CDR2: SEHNR, FQNEAQ (reference sequence). V was cut by 1 base and J by 2 bases, with 8 bases left in between. This CDR3 has 14 residues.

The chain links TRBV7-3 to TRBJ2-1; 12 positions match TRBD1. Looked up from germline, CDR1 is SGHTA and CDR2 is FQGTGA. V trimming: 3 bases; J trimming: 9 bases; junction bases outside the gene matches: 6. This CDR3 has 15 amino acids. CDR3 in amino acids: CASSFTGTGGGEQFF. The CDR3 DNA follows: TGTGCCAGCAGCTTTACCGGGACAGGGGGCGGTGAGCAGTTCTTC.

This clone was seen just once. The chain has TRBV11-3 and TRBJ2-6; 11 bases map to TRBD1. Looked up from germline, CDR1 is SGHNT and CDR2 is YENEEA. This CDR3 is built from 19 residues. Unmatched junction bases numbered 11, after V lost 7 bases and J lost 0 bases. The CDR3 bases are TGTGCCAGCAAGCCCGGTGGGACAGGGGGACTCTCTGGGGCCAACGTCCTGACTTTC. Its translation is CASKPGGTGGLSGANVLTF. The full variable domain, rest sourced from reference TRBV11-3 and TRBJ2-6, is EAGVVQSPRYKIIEKKQPVAFWCNPISGHNTLYWYLQNLGQGPELLIRYENEEAVDDSQLPKDRFSAERLKGVDSTLKIQPAELGDSAVYLCASKPGGTGGLSGANVLTFGAGSRLTVL.

Concerning this clone itself: One junction end disagrees with the germline gene, perhaps due to a read error. The chain combines TRBV7-9 with TRBJ2-7; possible D gene TRBD1, 5 bases. The CDR3 sequence is 17 residues long. Germline V gives CDR1 SEHNR, CDR2 FQNEAQ (reference sequence). The CDR3 here is CSSSPPVIRAHSYEQYF. CDR3 coding DNA: TGTTCCAGCAGCCCCCCGGTGATCAGGGCTCACTCCTACGAGCAGTACTTC.

The V call is TRBV19, the J call TRBJ1-1, with D hard to call. The CDR3 is 14 residues long. Germline lookup yields CDR1 LNHDA and CDR2 SQIVND (reference sequence). V was shortened by 0 bases and J by 0 bases, with 5 bases between the two germline ends. CDR3 bases: TGTGCCAGTAGTATAGAAGTAGTGAACACTGAAGCTTTCTTT. Amino acid sequence: CASSIEVVNTEAFF.

In nucleotides, the CDR3 is TGTGCCAGCAGCCCGGGACACTCCCTCTATGGCTACACCTTC. Translated: CASSPGHSLYGYTF. V usage is TRBV5-6 and J usage is TRBJ1-2; the D gene is possibly TRBD1 (6 bases). The ends were cut back, 4 bases at V and 4 bases at J, with 14 bases in the middle. The CDR3 has 14 residues. Germline V CDR1 and CDR2: SGHDT, YYEEEE.

This clone has a handful of counts. The chain employs TRBV9 and TRBJ2-7; 8 bases fit TRBD1. Germline lookup yields CDR1 SGDLS and CDR2 YYNGEE. The CDR3 runs to 14 residues. V lost 4 bases and J lost 2; bases outside the gene matches: 5. CDR3 sequence: CASSSGQDAYEQYF. The CDR3 DNA reads as TGTGCCAGCAGCTCGGGACAGGACGCCTACGAGCAGTACTTC.

The gene calls are TRBV19 and TRBJ1-4; 8 bases are shared with TRBD1. The CDR3 spans 14 residues. V trimming: 3 bases; J trimming: 8 bases; junction bases outside the gene matches: 5. Per germline, CDR1 LNHDA and CDR2 SQIVND (reference sequence). The CDR3 sequence: CASSIAGGEEKLFF. The CDR3 DNA sequence: TGTGCCAGTAGTATCGCAGGGGGCGAAGAAAAACTGTTTTTT. Complete variable domain (other parts from reference TRBV19 and TRBJ1-4): DGGITQSPKYLFRKEGQNVTLSCEQNLNHDAMYWYRQDPGQGLRLIYYSQIVNDFQKGDIAEGYSVSREKKESFPLTVTSAQKNPTAFYLCASSIAGGEEKLFFGSGTQLSVL.

The rearrangement joins TRBV7-8 to TRBJ1-5, with D perhaps TRBD1 (6 bases). V lost 7 bases, J lost 0 bases, and 10 bases lay in between. The length of the CDR3 is 14 residues. In germline, CDR1 is SGHVS, CDR2 FQNEAQ. DNA of the CDR3: TGTGCCAGCACCAGGGGTAATAGCAATCAGCCCCAGCATTTT. Amino acid sequence: CASTRGNSNQPQHF.

This chain joins TRBV5-1 and TRBJ1-2; TRBD1 aligns across 9 bases. CDR1 is SGHRS, CDR2 YFSETQ, per germline. This CDR3 has 14 amino acids. The junction had 4 bases not matched to a gene; V was cut back by 4 bases and J by 3 bases. CDR3 in amino acids: CASSKDRGDYGYTF. The CDR3 bases are TGCGCCAGCAGCAAGGACAGGGGAGACTATGGCTACACCTTC.

The table lists this clone with a few counts. The chain has TRBV30 and TRBJ1-3; D remains ambiguous. Trimming left V 0 bases short and J 0 bases short, with 6 bases between. Germline CDR1 reads GTSNPN; CDR2 reads SVGIG (reference sequence). This CDR3 is 14 amino acids long. CDR3 bases: TGTGCCTGGAGTGTGTCCCTCTCTGGAAACACCATATATTTT. Translating gives CAWSVSLSGNTIYF. Drawing the rest from reference TRBV30 and TRBJ1-3, the complete variable domain is SQTIHQWPATLVQPVGSPLSLECTVEGTSNPNLYWYRQAAGRGLQLLFYSVGIGQISSEVPQNLSASRPQDRQFILSSKKLLLSDSGFYLCAWSVSLSGNTIYFGEGSWLTVV.